These T cell receptor beta chains were read from a single sample in a study of early T cells in non-severe SARS-CoV-2 infection. From the 5' RACE reads, TCRdb called clonotypes with MiXCR, one entry per CDR3 protein. This table has some 39,000 distinct CDR3 sequences, less than 8.5% appearing once. The specimen was whole blood. The receptor set was obtained from an adult who was a healthcare worker with PCR-confirmed SARS-CoV-2 infection or an uninfected control (not recorded which). Both conserved end residues are part of each CDR3. D genes are given only for firm matches. The size field is filled for only some rows; it gives once, few, many or a size class.

D: TRBD2; size: .; V: TRBV7-6; J: TRBJ2-3; DNA: TGTGCCAGCAGCTTCGGGACTAGCGGGGAAGATACGCAGTATTTT; CDR3: CASSFGTSGEDTQYF
D: .; size: many; V: TRBV7-2; J: TRBJ2-5; DNA: TGTGCCAGCAGCTTATCCCTGGGAGAGACCCAGTACTTC; CDR3: CASSLSLGETQYF
D: .; size: .; V: TRBV6-2/TRBV6-3; J: TRBJ2-5; DNA: TGTGCCAGCGGGCTGGCAGGTTCGGTGACGCAAGAGACCCAGTACTTC; CDR3: CASGLAGSVTQETQYF
D: .; size: few; V: TRBV4-3; J: TRBJ1-1; DNA: TGCGCCAGCAGCCCTTTTTTGAGCATGAACACTGAAGCTTTCTTT; CDR3: CASSPFLSMNTEAFF
D: .; size: few; V: TRBV15; J: TRBJ2-7; DNA: TGTGCCACCAGCAGAGATGGTTGGGGGGAGCAGTACTTC; CDR3: CATSRDGWGEQYF
D: TRBD1; size: many; V: TRBV20-1; J: TRBJ2-5; DNA: TGCAGTGCCCAAGACAGGGGGCAAGAGACCCAGTACTTC; CDR3: CSAQDRGQETQYF
D: TRBD2; size: .; V: TRBV28; J: TRBJ2-7; DNA: TGTGCCAGCAGCCACGGTAGCGGGCGTGCCGAGCAGTACTTC; CDR3: CASSHGSGRAEQYF
D: .; size: few; V: TRBV27; J: TRBJ2-7; DNA: TGTGCCAGCAGTTTATCTCTGGGATCGGCCTACGAGCAGTACTTC; CDR3: CASSLSLGSAYEQYF
D: .; size: .; V: TRBV15; J: TRBJ1-2; DNA: TGTGCCACCAGCAGAGAGGGCAGGGGAGGCTATGGCTACACCTTC; CDR3: CATSREGRGGYGYTF
D: .; size: .; V: TRBV24-1; J: TRBJ1-6; DNA: TGTGCCACCTGTTGCGCAGGGGTAGGTAATTCACCCCTCCACTTT; CDR3: CATCCAGVGNSPLHF
D: .; size: few; V: TRBV20-1; J: TRBJ2-2; DNA: TGCAGTGCTAGGATAGAGCCCCCAGGCACCGGGGAGCTGTTTTTT; CDR3: CSARIEPPGTGELFF
D: .; size: many; V: TRBV20-1; J: TRBJ2-2; DNA: TGCAGTGCTAGAGATCCTTCAGGGTCGGCCGGGGAGCTGTTTTTT; CDR3: CSARDPSGSAGELFF
D: TRBD2; size: many; V: TRBV29-1; J: TRBJ2-5; DNA: TGCAGCGTTGAAATTCTAGCGGGGGGGACAGGAGAGACCCAGTACTTC; CDR3: CSVEILAGGTGETQYF
D: TRBD1; size: few; V: TRBV5-1; J: TRBJ2-2; DNA: TGCGCCAGCAGCCACAGACGGGGACAGGGGTTCACCGGGGAGCTGTTTTTT; CDR3: CASSHRRGQGFTGELFF
D: .; size: few; V: TRBV21-1; J: TRBJ1-2; DNA: TGTGCCAGCAGCAAGACTAAGGGACGCTATGGCTACACCTTC; CDR3: CASSKTKGRYGYTF
D: TRBD2; size: many; V: TRBV10-3; J: TRBJ2-3; DNA: TGTGCCATCACTGGGGGGAGGGACGGAGATACGCAGTATTTT; CDR3: CAITGGRDGDTQYF
D: .; size: few; V: TRBV20-1; J: TRBJ1-3; DNA: TGCAGTGCTATCCAAACGAATCAACAGGTCTACTCTGGAAACACCATATATTTT; CDR3: CSAIQTNQQVYSGNTIYF
D: .; size: few; V: TRBV4-2; J: TRBJ2-3; DNA: TGTGCCAGCAGCCAAGATCTTGAAGGGGCCGGGACAGATACGCAGTATTTT; CDR3: CASSQDLEGAGTDTQYF
D: TRBD1; size: .; V: TRBV13; J: TRBJ1-6; DNA: TGTGCCAGCAGCCTCTCAATGGACAGGCGGGGGTCACCCCTCCACTTT; CDR3: CASSLSMDRRGSPLHF
D: TRBD1; size: many; V: TRBV20-1; J: TRBJ2-7; DNA: TGCAGTGGCGAACCCGGACAGGGAAGCTCCTACGAGCAGTACTTC; CDR3: CSGEPGQGSSYEQYF